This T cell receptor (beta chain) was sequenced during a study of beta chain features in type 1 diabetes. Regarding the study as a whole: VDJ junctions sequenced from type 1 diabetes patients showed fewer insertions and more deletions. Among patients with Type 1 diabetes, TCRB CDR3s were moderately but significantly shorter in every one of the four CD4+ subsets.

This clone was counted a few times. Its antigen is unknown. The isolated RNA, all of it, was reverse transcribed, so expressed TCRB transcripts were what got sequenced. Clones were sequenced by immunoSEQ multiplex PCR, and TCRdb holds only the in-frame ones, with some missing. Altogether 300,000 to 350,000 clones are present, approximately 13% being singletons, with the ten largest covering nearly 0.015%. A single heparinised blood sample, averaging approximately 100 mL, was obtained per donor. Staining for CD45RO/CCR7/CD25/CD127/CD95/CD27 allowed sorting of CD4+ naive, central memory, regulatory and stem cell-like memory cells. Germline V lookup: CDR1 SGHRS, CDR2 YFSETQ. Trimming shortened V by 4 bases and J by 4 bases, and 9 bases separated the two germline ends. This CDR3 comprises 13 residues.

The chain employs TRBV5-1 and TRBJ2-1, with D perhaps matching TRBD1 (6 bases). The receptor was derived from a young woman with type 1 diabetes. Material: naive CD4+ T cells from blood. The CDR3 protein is CASSPQGYNEQFF. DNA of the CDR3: TGCGCCAGCAGCCCACAGGGTTACAATGAGCAGTTCTTC.